This T cell receptor (beta chain) is drawn from a study of shared clonotypes between healthy human individuals. The study, taken as a whole, reports: Exclusively blood specimens were collected; tissue repertoires likely differ.

Terminally differentiated effector memory CD45RA+ cells were left out of the naive CD8 fraction, which was CD45RO-negative and positively selected for CCR7. Adults of Caucasian background living in Nashville, Tennessee made up all donors. TCRdb's copy holds only in-frame clones and misses some; the assay was immunoSEQ multiplex PCR. The sample records millions of clones, about 95% being singletons. The CDR3 runs 15 residues. Regarding this clone: Its antigen is as yet unknown.

This chain links TRBV21-1 with TRBJ2-7; the table calls TRBD1, which could not be checked here. TRBV21-1 is classified as a pseudogene. Sequences were obtained from naive CD8+ T cells sorted from blood. This receptor was obtained from a man younger than 35 in good health. The DNA of the CDR3 is TGTGCCAGCAGCCAGCGGACAGGAAGCTCCTACGAGCAGTACTTC. Its protein is CASSQRTGSSYEQYF.